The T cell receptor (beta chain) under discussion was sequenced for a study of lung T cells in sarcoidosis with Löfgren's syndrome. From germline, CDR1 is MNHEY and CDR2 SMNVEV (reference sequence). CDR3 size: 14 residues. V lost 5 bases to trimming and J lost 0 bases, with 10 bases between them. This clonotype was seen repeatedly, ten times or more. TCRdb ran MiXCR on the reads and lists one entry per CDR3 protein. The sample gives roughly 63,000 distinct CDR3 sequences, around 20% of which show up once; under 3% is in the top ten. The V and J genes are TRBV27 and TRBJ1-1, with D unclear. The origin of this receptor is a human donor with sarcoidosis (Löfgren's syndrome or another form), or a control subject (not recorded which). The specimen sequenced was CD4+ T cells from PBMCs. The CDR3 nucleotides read TGTGCCAGCAGTCCGCGGACGGTGAACACTGAAGCTTTCTTT. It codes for CASSPRTVNTEAFF.